The rows below give T cell receptor beta chains drawn from one sample of a study of T cell clones after liver transplantation. The antigens for these receptors are not known. Libraries were prepared by immunoSEQ multiplex PCR; TCRdb keeps only in-frame clonotypes and omits some of them. The table shows 5,000 or so clones, with about 41% occurring only once. The sequenced sample was CD4+ T cells from cultured PBMCs. The receptors shown here come from a human patient who received a liver transplant. Some of the T cells might come from the graft donor. CDR3s include the opening cysteine and the closing phenylalanine or tryptophan. Each record gives: J gene, V gene, D gene, clone size, CDR3 protein, CDR3 DNA. The D gene is left open where the match is weak. Clone size is stated in some rows and not others, as once, few, many or a class when expanded.

TRBJ2-7,TRBV10-3,TRBD1,-,CAIRGTGDLYEQYF,TGTGCCATCAGGGGGACAGGCGACCTTTACGAGCAGTACTTC
TRBJ2-3,TRBV7-9,-,-,CASSPGGTDTQYF,TGTGCCAGCAGCCCCGGGGGCACAGATACGCAGTATTTT
TRBJ2-3,TRBV10-3,-,medium-sized,CAISGSGAATTDTQYF,TGTGCCATCAGTGGGTCCGGGGCGGCGACCACAGATACGCAGTATTTT
TRBJ2-7,TRBV11-2,-,-,CASSLGEGATYEQYF,TGTGCCAGCAGCCTAGGGGAGGGGGCAACCTACGAGCAGTACTTC
TRBJ1-4,TRBV18,TRBD1,-,CASSPGTDGKLFF,TGTGCCAGCTCACCCGGGACAGATGGAAAACTGTTTTTT
TRBJ2-7,TRBV28,-,-,CASSPIDSSYEQYF,TGTGCCAGCAGCCCTATCGACAGTTCCTACGAGCAGTACTTC
TRBJ1-2,TRBV7-2,TRBD1,medium-sized,CASSEDRGRFHGYTF,TGTGCCAGCAGCGAAGACAGGGGGCGCTTCCATGGCTACACCTTC
TRBJ2-1,TRBV6-5,TRBD2,-,CASSSGRGPYNEQFF,TGTGCCAGCAGTAGCGGGAGGGGCCCCTACAATGAGCAGTTCTTC
TRBJ2-4,TRBV11-1,TRBD1,few,CASSLDRENIQYF,TGTGCCAGCTCCCTTGACAGGGAGAACATTCAGTACTTC
TRBJ2-7,TRBV7-6,-,few,CASSSLGDAGEQYF,TGTGCCAGCAGCTCCCTCGGGGACGCGGGGGAGCAGTACTTC
TRBJ2-3,TRBV15,-,-,CATSRGFSTDTQYF,TGTGCCACCAGCAGGGGGTTTAGCACAGATACGCAGTATTTT
TRBJ2-5,TRBV7-9,TRBD1,-,CASSFDRGLGETQYF,TGTGCCAGCAGCTTTGACAGGGGGTTAGGAGAGACCCAGTACTTC
TRBJ2-2,TRBV19,-,few,CASSNANTGELFF,TGTGCCAGTAGTAATGCGAACACCGGGGAGCTGTTTTTT
TRBJ1-4,TRBV4-1,-,-,CASSLGWTNEKLFF,TGCGCCAGCAGCCTGGGATGGACTAATGAAAAACTGTTTTTT
TRBJ1-1,TRBV10-3,-,medium-sized,CAISESGSERSEAFF,TGTGCCATCAGTGAGTCTGGCAGCGAGCGATCTGAAGCTTTCTTT
TRBJ2-3,TRBV10-3,-,few,CAISEGTDTQYF,TGTGCCATCAGTGAAGGCACAGATACGCAGTATTTT
TRBJ2-7,TRBV2,-,once,CASSVRVIPYEQYF,TGTGCCAGCAGTGTAAGGGTGATACCCTACGAGCAGTACTTC
TRBJ2-2,TRBV11-2,-,-,CASSTLGTGELFF,TGTGCCAGCAGCACTCTGGGCACCGGGGAGCTGTTTTTT
TRBJ2-2,TRBV7-2,-,-,CASSFRTGVAGELFF,TGTGCCAGCAGCTTTAGAACGGGAGTGGCCGGGGAGCTGTTTTTT
TRBJ1-2,TRBV4-2,-,-,CASSLYYGRGNYGYTF,TGTGCCAGCAGCTTGTATTACGGCAGGGGTAACTATGGCTACACCTTC
TRBJ1-5,TRBV30,-,few,CAWSYGQSSNQPQHF,TGTGCCTGGAGTTACGGACAGTCAAGCAATCAGCCCCAGCATTTT
TRBJ1-1,TRBV18,-,few,CASSRGMNTEAFF,TGTGCCAGCTCACGGGGCATGAACACTGAAGCTTTCTTT
TRBJ2-2,TRBV7-3,TRBD2,-,CASSLQGGPFLSELFF,TGTGCCAGCAGCTTACAGGGAGGGCCTTTTTTATCGGAGCTGTTTTTT